The following is a T cell receptor beta chain sequence with its context. No antigen is known for it. Sequenced by immunoSEQ multiplex PCR; TCRdb stores in-frame clones only, minus some. The sample carries around 80,000 clones, 84% recorded once. Per germline, CDR1 MGHRA and CDR2 YSYEKL. CDR3 size: 19 residues. V lost 0 bases and J 0 bases, leaving 20 bases between the germline ends. The source of the sample is a study of radiotherapy plus CTLA-4 blockade in lung cancer. Study-level background: Among enrolled patients, less than 20% responded and about 30% achieved disease control.

Chemo-refractory metastatic non-small-cell lung cancer patients underwent focal radiation alongside CTLA-4 blockade with ipilimumab. Study-wide results and limits: Blood-borne expansion of tumor-derived TCR clones followed radiotherapy plus ipilimumab.

The TCR originated in a human donor with non-small cell lung cancer who had stable disease on radiotherapy plus ipilimumab. The chain has TRBV4-1 and TRBJ2-5; D gene unclear. The sample consisted of peripheral blood, taken from a patient treated with radiotherapy plus ipilimumab. The CDR3 region is CASSQDRSARGINQETQYF. In DNA form, the CDR3 reads TGCGCCAGCAGCCAAGATAGGTCTGCGCGAGGAATTAACCAAGAGACCCAGTACTTC.